Shown below are 22 T cell receptor beta chains from a single sample sequenced in a study of tumor and adjacent non-tumor tissue in lung cancer. No cell sorting was done before RNA was extracted from the tissue. TCRbeta libraries were built with three rounds of nested PCR, modified from ARM-PCR. Each CDR3 protein is one row after TCRdb ran MiXCR on the multiplex PCR reads. Here the sample spans 100,000 to 120,000 distinct CDR3 sequences, about 87% being singletons. The sample consisted of lung tumor tissue. These receptors all come from a man between 65 and 85 years old with non-small cell lung cancer.

Points on this clonotype: The germline gene is not matched at one end of the junction; a read error may be the cause. The rearrangement joins TRBV29-1 to TRBJ1-1, with D unclear. Germline assignment: CDR1 SQVTM and CDR2 ANQGSEA. The CDR3 loop spans 12 amino acids. CDR3 loop: CSARPGNSEAFF. CDR3 DNA sequence: TGTAGCGCCAGACCGGGGAACTCTGAAGCTTTCTTT. The full variable domain, rest sourced from reference TRBV29-1 and TRBJ1-1, is SAVISQKPSRDICQRGTSLTIQCQVDSQVTMMFWYRQQPGQSLTLIATANQGSEATYESGFVIDKFPISRPNLTFSTLTVSNMSPEDSSIYLCSARPGNSEAFFGQGTRLTVV.

As for this clonotype: At one of its ends the junction is not consistent with the germline gene, which may arise from a read error. The chain combines TRBV11-3 with TRBJ1-2; D unclear. The germline V gene encodes CDR1 SGHNT and CDR2 YENEEA. The CDR3 runs 13 residues. The CDR3 DNA sequence: TGTGTCAGCAGCTTACTTATGGGCTATGGCCACACCTTC. Translation: CVSSLLMGYGHTF.

This chain joins TRBV29-1 and TRBJ2-5, with 8 bases fitting TRBD2. Germline lookup yields CDR1 SQVTM and CDR2 ANQGSEA. This CDR3 has 14 amino acids. V was clipped by 6 bases and J by 5 bases; unmatched bases: 11. The CDR3 coding sequence is TGCAGCGTCCTATGGACTAGCAGTTCGGAGACCCAGTACTTC. This gives the protein CSVLWTSSSETQYF.

Comments on this clonotype: One end of the junction does not line up with germline, which may come from a read error. J is TRBJ2-1 and V is TRBV24-1, with 8 positions matching TRBD1. Germline CDR1 is KGHDR and CDR2 is SFDVKD. This CDR3 region has 14 residues. The CDR3 is CATIGRGRVNEQFF. CDR3 nucleotides: TGTGCTACCATTGGCAGGGGGCGGGTTAATGAGCAGTTCTTC.

A word on this clonotype: This may be a read error, as it is one base from a much larger clone. The chain has TRBV28 and TRBJ1-5; D is possibly TRBD1 (5 bases). Germline CDR1 MDHEN, CDR2 SYDVKM. The CDR3 extends over 16 amino acids. Trimming took 4 bases from V and 4 from J, leaving 17 bases between them. The CDR3 sequence: CASSSPVAGNNQPQHF. CDR3 in DNA: TGTGCCAGCAGTTCTCCCGTGGCAGGGAATAATCAGCCCCAGCATTTT.

Details on this clonotype: Sequence at one end of the junction differs from germline and may be a read error. The genes are TRBV13 and TRBJ2-7; possibly TRBD2 for D (6 bases). Germline-derived CDR1 and CDR2 are PRHDT and FYEKMQ (reference sequence). The CDR3 contains 13 residues. The chain's CDR3 is CAISSTTGDEVYF. DNA for the CDR3: TGTGCCATCAGCTCAACCACGGGGGACGAGGTGTACTTC.

Concerning this clonotype: The conserved closing phenylalanine or tryptophan is absent in this CDR3, likely reflecting a read error. The CDR3 sequence: CNVGDGSYEQYL. DNA for the CDR3: TGCAACGTTGGTGACGGTTCCTACGAGCAGTACCTC. V gene TRBV29-1 combines with J gene TRBJ2-7; D not resolved. Per germline, CDR1 SQVTM and CDR2 ANQGSEA. This CDR3 region has 12 residues.

At least ten counts were recorded for this clonotype. J is TRBJ1-1 and V is TRBV5-6; D not resolved. Germline V gene lookup returns CDR1 SGHDT and CDR2 YYEEEE. Trimming took off 2 bases at V and 1 base at J, with 3 bases between the two ends. The CDR3 totals 12 residues. The CDR3 sequence is CASSLRNTEAFF. DNA for the CDR3: TGTGCCAGCAGCTTAAGGAACACTGAAGCTTTCTTT.

As regards this clonotype: A junction end diverges from the germline sequence, so it may reflect a read error. V usage is TRBV6-5 and J usage is TRBJ2-1; D is undetermined. The germline gives CDR1 MNHEY, CDR2 SVGAGI. The CDR3 is made up of 14 amino acids. The CDR3 sequence is CASRIDLLYYEQFF. The CDR3 DNA follows: TGTGCCAGCCGCATAGATTTACTCTACTATGAGCAGTTCTTC.

This clonotype came up once. The junction departs from germline at one end; a sequencing error may be responsible. The chain uses TRBV6-1 and TRBJ1-5; D gene uncertain. Germline V gene sequence: CDR1 MNHNS, CDR2 SASEGT. The CDR3 sequence is 15 residues long. The CDR3 reads CTSSAQSDSNHPQHF. The CDR3 DNA sequence: TGTACCAGCAGTGCCCAAAGCGATAGCAATCATCCTCAGCATTTT.

This clonotype was seen more than once but under ten times. This may be a read error: a much more frequent sequence differs by one nucleotide. The chain recombines TRBV20-1 with TRBJ1-6, with D maybe TRBD1 (5 bases). This CDR3 has 14 amino acids. From germline, CDR1 is DFQATT and CDR2 SNEGSKA (reference sequence). The CDR3 DNA follows: TGCAATGCTAGATGGGGCAGGGATAATTCACCCCTCCACTTT. Protein sequence: CNARWGRDNSPLHF.

The chain employs TRBV6-2 or TRBV6-3 and TRBJ2-3; the D is unclear. The CDR3 covers 17 residues. The V end lost 2 bases, the J end lost 6 bases, and 21 bases lay between the germline ends. In germline, CDR1 is MNHEY, CDR2 SVGEGT. The CDR3 sequence is CASSYLVKVGHQDTQYF. The CDR3 nucleotides are TGTGCCAGCAGTTACCTGGTGAAAGTAGGCCACCAGGATACGCAGTATTTT.

This clonotype was seen a handful of times. Being one base from a much bigger clone, this may be a read error. The chain carries TRBV28 and TRBJ2-3; D unclear. The CDR3 is made up of 15 amino acids. CDR1 is MDHEN, CDR2 SYDVKM, per germline. This CDR3 reads CASSFPLLGTDMQYF. DNA of the CDR3: TGTGCCAGCAGTTTCCCCCTACTCGGTACAGATATGCAGTATTTT.

The CDR3 nucleotides are TGCAGTGATGGTGAGGGGGCTAATGAAAAACTGTTTTTT. As protein: CSDGEGANEKLFF. The chain combines TRBV20-1 with TRBJ1-4; a possible D gene is TRBD1 (6 bases). Trimming removed 7 bases from V and 3 bases from J, with 12 bases in between. Germline V lookup: CDR1 DFQATT, CDR2 SNEGSKA (reference sequence). There are 13 residues in the CDR3.

Note on this clonotype: At one end, the junction sequence differs from germline, possibly due to a read error. The chain carries TRBV11-2 and TRBJ2-3, with 9 bases that match TRBD2. The CDR3 consists of 17 residues. The germline V gene encodes CDR1 SGHAT and CDR2 FQNNGV. The CDR3, as DNA: TGTGCCAGCAGCGTAGATCTAGCGGGACGAATCACAGATACGCAATATTTT. Amino acids: CASSVDLAGRITDTQYF. The full variable domain, with the rest looked up from reference TRBV11-2 and TRBJ2-3, is EAGVAQSPRYKIIEKRQSVAFWCNPISGHATLYWYQQILGQGPKLLIQFQNNGVVDDSQLPKDRFSAERLKGVDSTLKIQPAKLEDSAVYLCASSVDLAGRITDTQYFGPGTRLTVL.

The V gene is TRBV6-2 or TRBV6-3, the J gene TRBJ2-1; unclear D gene. The V and J ends lost 8 bases and 4 bases respectively, with 12 bases between them. This CDR3 is built from 13 residues. Germline V gene data show CDR1 as MNHEY and CDR2 as SVGEGT. The CDR3: CASDRGSYNEQFF. The CDR3 DNA is TGTGCCAGCGATAGAGGCAGTTACAATGAGCAGTTCTTC.

Concerning this clonotype: The junction departs from germline at one end; a sequencing error may be responsible. The chain couples TRBV5-4 to TRBJ2-3; D is possibly TRBD1 (5 bases). Germline lookup yields CDR1 SGHNT and CDR2 YYREEE (reference sequence). The CDR3 has 15 residues. CDR3 bases: TGTGCCAGCAGCCTGTCCCAAGCACAGACAGATACACAGTATTTT. Protein product: CASSLSQAQTDTQYF.

Here the CDR3 DNA reads TGTGCTAGTGATTCCACACCGACCAACTACACAGATACGCAGTATTTT. It encodes CASDSTPTNYTDTQYF. This rearrangement joins TRBV12-5 to TRBJ2-3; the D is unclear. V lost 7 bases and J 2 bases, leaving 19 bases between the germline ends. The V gene's germline CDR1 is LGHNT and CDR2 FRNRAP. The CDR3 runs to 16 residues.

The gene calls are TRBV11-2 and TRBJ2-3; D may be TRBD2 (5 bases). The CDR3 is 13 residues long. Looked up from germline, CDR1 is SGHAT and CDR2 is FQNNGV. V shed 10 bases and J shed 3 bases, with 14 bases lying between them. The CDR3 DNA follows: TGTGCCACGCCTGGTCGGGGTACAGATACGCAGTATTTT. Residues: CATPGRGTDTQYF.

This clonotype was seen more than once but under ten times. A much more abundant neighbour one base away suggests this may be a read error. V and J are TRBV9 and TRBJ1-2; D perhaps matches TRBD1 (6 bases). Deletions cut 7 bases from V and 7 bases from J, with 23 bases between. Germline lookup yields CDR1 SGDLS and CDR2 YYNGEE. The CDR3 consists of 15 residues. The CDR3 loop is CASRELQGRGRGYTF. CDR3 bases: TGTGCCAGCCGCGAACTACAGGGTAGAGGTCGTGGCTACACCTTC. Together with reference TRBV9 and TRBJ1-2, the CDR3 gives the full variable domain: DSGVTQTPKHLITATGQRVTLRCSPRSGDLSVYWYQQSLDQGLQFLIQYYNGEERAKGNILERFSAQQFPDLHSELNLSSLELGDSALYFCASRELQGRGRGYTFGSGTRLTVV.

The count of this clonotype is one. A junction end diverges from the germline sequence, so it may reflect a read error. V and J are TRBV6-2 or TRBV6-3 and TRBJ2-1; no reliable D call. The germline gives CDR1 MNHEY, CDR2 SVGEGT. The CDR3 runs 12 residues. The CDR3 loop is CASSYVLGEQFF. CDR3 nucleotides: TGTGCCAGCAGTTACGTCCTTGGCGAGCAGTTCTTT.

The rearrangement uses TRBV23-1 and TRBJ1-1; D unclear. TRBV23-1 is an ORF; its function is uncertain. The ends were cut back, 3 bases at V and 5 bases at J, with 10 bases in the middle. This CDR3 is 13 amino acids long. CDR3 DNA sequence: TGCGCCAGCAGTCAGTGGGGTGAAACTGAAGCTTTCTTT. As protein: CASSQWGETEAFF.